Below are 10 T cell receptor beta chains sequenced from a single sample in a study of blood T cells in healthy people across ages. The authors ran a second PCR of about 6 to 12 cycles using a sample-barcoded 5' primer and a J-beta primer mix. TCRdb reanalysed the 5' RACE reads using MiXCR and keeps one entry per CDR3 protein. The sample holds roughly 800,000 distinct CDR3 sequences, about 55% seen once. What was sequenced was blood. The receptors originated from a man older than 75 in good health.

J is TRBJ1-2 and V is TRBV2, with 7 bases that match TRBD1. CDR3 length: 15 amino acids. The V gene's germline CDR1 is SNHLY and CDR2 FYNNEI. The V segment lost 0 bases and the J segment 4 bases; nucleotides outside the gene matches: 5. CDR3 in amino acids: CASSEARQGVYGYTF. CDR3 DNA: TGTGCCAGCAGTGAAGCGAGACAGGGAGTCTATGGCTACACCTTC.

CDR3 in amino acids: CASRESGFLDEQYF. CDR3 nucleotides: TGCGCCAGCAGAGAGAGCGGGTTCCTTGACGAGCAGTACTTC. The J gene is TRBJ2-5, the V gene TRBV5-1; tentative D call: TRBD2 (6 bases). The J call is in doubt because the DNA end fits TRBJ2-7 better. Per the germline V gene, CDR1 is SGHRS and CDR2 is YFSETQ. The CDR3 has 14 residues.

With respect to this clonotype: This sequence may be a read error, since a much larger clone differs from it by one base. The CDR3 DNA sequence: TGCGCCAGCAGCTTGGAGCTCACAGATACGCAGTATTTT. Residues: CASSLELTDTQYF. The chain joins TRBV5-1 to TRBJ2-3; D gene ambiguous. The V gene's germline CDR1 is SGHRS and CDR2 YFSETQ. Trimming cost V 0 bases and J 2 bases, with 4 bases left between them. The CDR3 contains 13 residues.

This chain joins TRBV20-1 and TRBJ2-3; TRBD2 matches 11 bases. This CDR3 is built from 16 residues. Germline assignment: CDR1 DFQATT and CDR2 SNEGSKA (reference sequence). J was trimmed by 14 bases and V by 6 bases; bases with no gene match: 22. The CDR3 region has the DNA TGCAGTGCAGAAGCAGTAGCGGGAGGGGGAAGCAGATACGCGTATTTT. Translation: CSAEAVAGGGSRYAYF.

The rearrangement uses TRBV7-2 and TRBJ2-1; 7 bases map to TRBD2. The CDR3 is 13 amino acids. CDR1 and CDR2 from the germline V gene are SGHTA and FQGNSA. Unmatched junction bases numbered 5, after V lost 5 bases and J lost 7 bases. The CDR3 loop reads CTSSPRRENEQFF. CDR3 coding DNA: TGTACCAGCAGCCCTAGGCGGGAGAATGAGCAGTTCTTC.

This chain uses TRBV3-1 with TRBJ2-5; 8 bases map to TRBD1. J gave up 11 bases and V 4 bases, and 21 bases lay outside the gene matches. Looked up from germline, CDR1 is LGHDT and CDR2 is YNNKEL (reference sequence). The CDR3 sequence is 17 residues long. The CDR3 sequence is CASSLSGTGLSPREQYF. The CDR3 nucleotides are TGTGCCAGCAGCCTTTCCGGGACAGGCCTCTCCCCAAGGGAGCAGTACTTC.

This chain connects TRBV3-1 to TRBJ1-6; tentatively, D is TRBD1 (5 bases). The CDR3 spans 14 residues. V gave up 5 bases and J gave up 10 bases, with 15 bases separating them. Germline loops: CDR1 LGHDT, CDR2 YNNKEL (reference sequence). CDR3 region: CASSADVGDSPLHF. CDR3 bases: TGTGCCAGCAGCGCCGACGTCGGGGACTCACCCCTCCACTTT.

CDR3 nucleotide sequence: TGTGCCAGCAGTTTAGGGTGGACCCAAGAGACCCAGTACTTC. Encoded protein: CASSLGWTQETQYF. The rearrangement links TRBV27 to TRBJ2-5; D call uncertain. CDR1 and CDR2 (germline): MNHEY, SMNVEV (reference sequence). V dropped 2 bases and J dropped 1 base, with 8 bases sitting between them. The CDR3 length is 14 residues.

This clonotype was counted a single time. The V call is TRBV20-1, the J call TRBJ2-3; 8 nucleotides agree with TRBD2. The germline CDR1 and CDR2 sequences are DFQATT and SNEGSKA (reference sequence). CDR3 length: 14 residues. V shed 5 bases, J shed 5 bases, and the junction held 9 bases outside the gene matches. The CDR3 DNA reads TGCAGTGCTCCCCCAGGGGCGGGAGGAGATACGCAGTATTTT. It encodes CSAPPGAGGDTQYF.

J is TRBJ2-4 and V is TRBV29-1; D is unresolved. This CDR3 region has 14 residues. Germline V gives CDR1 SQVTM, CDR2 ANQGSEA. Deletions cut 0 bases from V and 13 bases from J, with 19 bases between. The CDR3 loop reads CSVEDQAILRRQYF. The CDR3 coding sequence is TGCAGCGTTGAAGATCAGGCCATTCTACGAAGGCAGTACTTC.